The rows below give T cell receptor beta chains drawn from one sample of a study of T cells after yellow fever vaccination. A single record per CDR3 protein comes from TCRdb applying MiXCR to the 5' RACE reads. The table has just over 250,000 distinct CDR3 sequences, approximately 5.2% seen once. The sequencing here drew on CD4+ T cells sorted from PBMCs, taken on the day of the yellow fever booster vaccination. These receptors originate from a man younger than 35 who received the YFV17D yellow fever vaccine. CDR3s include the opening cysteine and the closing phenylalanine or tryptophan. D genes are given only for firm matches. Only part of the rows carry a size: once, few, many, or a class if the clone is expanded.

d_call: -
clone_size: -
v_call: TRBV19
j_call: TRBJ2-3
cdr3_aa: CASSAGPPGSTQYF
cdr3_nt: TGTGCCAGTAGCGCGGGACCCCCTGGGAGTACGCAGTATTTT

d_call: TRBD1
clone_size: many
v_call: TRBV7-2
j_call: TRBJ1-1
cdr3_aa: CASSLRSKGAKNTEAFF
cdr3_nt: TGTGCCAGCAGCTTGCGAAGTAAGGGGGCGAAGAACACTGAAGCTTTCTTT

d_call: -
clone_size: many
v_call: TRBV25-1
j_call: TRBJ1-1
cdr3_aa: CASRMNTEAFF
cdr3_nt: TGTGCCAGCAGGATGAACACTGAAGCTTTCTTT

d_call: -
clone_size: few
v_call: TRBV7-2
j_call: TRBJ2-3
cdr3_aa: CASSRISGRGWNTQYF
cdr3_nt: TGTGCCAGCAGCCGAATCTCGGGTCGAGGTTGGAATACGCAGTATTTT

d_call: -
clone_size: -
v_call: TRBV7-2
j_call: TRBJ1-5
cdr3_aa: CASSSLQQPQHF
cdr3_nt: TGTGCCAGCAGCTCGCTACAGCAGCCCCAGCATTTT

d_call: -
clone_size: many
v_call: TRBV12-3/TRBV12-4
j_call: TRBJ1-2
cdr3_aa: CASSFGDYGYTF
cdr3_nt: TGTGCCAGCAGTTTCGGGGACTATGGCTACACCTTC

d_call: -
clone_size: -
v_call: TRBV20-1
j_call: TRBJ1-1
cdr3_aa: CSARPANTEAFF
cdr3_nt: TGCAGTGCTAGGCCGGCGAACACTGAAGCTTTCTTT

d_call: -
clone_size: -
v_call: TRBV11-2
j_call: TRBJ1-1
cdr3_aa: CASRFYEAGTEAFF
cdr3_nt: TGTGCCAGCAGATTCTACGAGGCCGGGACTGAAGCTTTCTTT

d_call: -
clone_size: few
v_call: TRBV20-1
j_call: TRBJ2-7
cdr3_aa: CSARAGGDEQYF
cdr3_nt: TGCAGTGCTAGGGCGGGCGGCGACGAGCAGTACTTC

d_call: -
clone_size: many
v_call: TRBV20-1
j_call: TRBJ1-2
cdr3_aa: CSARDPGVGYTF
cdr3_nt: TGCAGTGCTAGAGATCCGGGGGTCGGCTACACCTTC

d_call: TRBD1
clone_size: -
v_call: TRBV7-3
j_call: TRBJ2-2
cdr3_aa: CASSRRTGANTGELFF
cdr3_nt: TGTGCCAGCAGCCGTCGGACAGGGGCTAACACCGGGGAGCTGTTTTTT

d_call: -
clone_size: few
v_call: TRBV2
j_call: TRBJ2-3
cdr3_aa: CASVLGKAQYF
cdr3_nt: TGTGCCAGCGTCCTGGGGAAGGCGCAGTATTTT

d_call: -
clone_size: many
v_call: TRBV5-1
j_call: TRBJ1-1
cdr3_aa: CASSPPSGADTEAFF
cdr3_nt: TGCGCCAGCAGCCCACCGTCAGGGGCGGACACTGAAGCTTTCTTT

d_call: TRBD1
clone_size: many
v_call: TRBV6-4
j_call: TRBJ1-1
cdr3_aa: CASRGDREIGTEAFF
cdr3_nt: TGTGCCAGCAGGGGGGACAGGGAAATTGGCACTGAAGCTTTCTTT

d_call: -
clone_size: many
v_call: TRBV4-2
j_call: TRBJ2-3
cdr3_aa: CASSHPSTDTQYF
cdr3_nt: TGTGCCAGCAGCCACCCTAGCACAGATACGCAGTATTTT

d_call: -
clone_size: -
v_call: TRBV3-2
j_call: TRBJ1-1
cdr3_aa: CASSQDPRQEDTEAFF
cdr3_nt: TGTGCCAGCAGCCAAGATCCCCGACAGGAAGACACTGAAGCTTTCTTT

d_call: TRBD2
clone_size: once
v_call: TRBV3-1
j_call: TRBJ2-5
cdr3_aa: CASSQRPTSGEETQYF
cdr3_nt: TGTGCCAGCAGCCAACGTCCGACTAGCGGTGAAGAGACCCAGTACTTC

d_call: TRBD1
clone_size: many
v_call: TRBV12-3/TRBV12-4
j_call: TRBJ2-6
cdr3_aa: CASSAWTGASGANVLTF
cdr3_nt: TGTGCCAGCAGTGCCTGGACAGGGGCCTCTGGGGCCAACGTCCTGACTTTC

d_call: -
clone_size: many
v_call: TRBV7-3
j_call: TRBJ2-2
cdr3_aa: CASSYGGTSANTGELFF
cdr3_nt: TGTGCCAGCAGCTACGGCGGGACAAGCGCGAACACCGGGGAGCTGTTTTTT

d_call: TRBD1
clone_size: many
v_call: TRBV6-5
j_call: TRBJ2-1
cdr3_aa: CASKGQGANEQFF
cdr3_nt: TGTGCCAGCAAAGGACAGGGGGCTAATGAGCAGTTCTTC

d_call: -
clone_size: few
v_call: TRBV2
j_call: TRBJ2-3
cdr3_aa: CASSEQGDTQYF
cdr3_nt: TGTGCCAGCAGTGAACAGGGAGATACGCAGTATTTT

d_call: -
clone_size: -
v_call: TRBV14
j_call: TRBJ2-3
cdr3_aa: CASSQGRLTDTQYF
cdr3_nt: TGTGCCAGCAGCCAAGGCCGTCTGACAGATACGCAGTATTTT

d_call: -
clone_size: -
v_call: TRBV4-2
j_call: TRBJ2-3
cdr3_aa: CASSQGTPVDTQYF
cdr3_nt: TGTGCCAGCAGCCAAGGGACGCCCGTGGATACGCAGTATTTT

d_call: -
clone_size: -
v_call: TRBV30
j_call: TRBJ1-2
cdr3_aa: CAWSVGYTNYGYTF
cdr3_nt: TGTGCCTGGAGTGTAGGGTATACTAACTATGGCTACACCTTC

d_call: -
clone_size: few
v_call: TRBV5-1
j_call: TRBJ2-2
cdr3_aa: CASSLLRELFF
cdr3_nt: TGCGCCAGCAGCTTACTCCGGGAGCTGTTTTTT

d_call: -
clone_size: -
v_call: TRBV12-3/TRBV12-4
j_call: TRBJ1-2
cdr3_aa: CASSFRQPYGYTF
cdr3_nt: TGTGCCAGCAGTTTCAGACAACCCTATGGCTACACCTTC

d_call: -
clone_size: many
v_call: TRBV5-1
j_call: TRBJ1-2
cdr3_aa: CASHREAGSFYGYTF
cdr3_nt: TGCGCCAGCCACAGAGAAGCCGGGTCCTTCTATGGCTACACCTTC

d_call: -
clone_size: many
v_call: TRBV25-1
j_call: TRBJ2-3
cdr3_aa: CASRGGSDTQYF
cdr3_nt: TGTGCCAGCAGAGGGGGTTCAGATACGCAGTATTTT

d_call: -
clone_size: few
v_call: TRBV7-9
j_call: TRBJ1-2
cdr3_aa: CASSPEVVFGYTF
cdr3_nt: TGTGCCAGCAGCCCTGAGGTCGTCTTTGGCTACACCTTC

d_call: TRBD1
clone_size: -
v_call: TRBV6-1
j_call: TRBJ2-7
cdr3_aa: CASRSGTGTYEQYF
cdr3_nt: TGTGCCAGCCGCTCCGGGACAGGGACCTACGAGCAGTACTTC

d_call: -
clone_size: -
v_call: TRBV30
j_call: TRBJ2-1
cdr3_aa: CAWSPDRNEQFF
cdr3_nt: TGTGCCTGGAGTCCGGACAGAAATGAGCAGTTCTTC

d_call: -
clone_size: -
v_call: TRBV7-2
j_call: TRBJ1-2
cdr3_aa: CASSLDWGQYGYTF
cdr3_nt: TGTGCCAGCAGCTTAGATTGGGGGCAATATGGCTACACCTTC

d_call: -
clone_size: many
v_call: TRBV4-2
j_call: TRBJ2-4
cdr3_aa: CASSQDKTTEAKNIQYF
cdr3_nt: TGTGCCAGCAGCCAAGATAAGACGACAGAAGCCAAAAACATTCAGTACTTC